This T cell receptor beta chain was sequenced in a study of T cell repertoires in cytomegalovirus infection. About the research overall: Based on public TCR beta signatures, there were indications of CMV infection and of a matching HLA type. Findings and caveats of the study: Summed frequency of public TCR beta families distinguished CMV carriers with the relevant HLA. Ex vivo, HLA-C-restricted CMV-specific TCR beta clonotypes prevailed over the rest of the response.

TCRdb fed the reads into MiXCR, producing one record per CDR3 protein. This sample has about 490,000 distinct CDR3 sequences; 15% to 20% occur once, and the top ten carry about 24%. This clonotype was seen only a few times. The antigen is not known. The CDR3 extends over 16 amino acids. V was shortened by 0 bases and J by 4 bases, with 16 bases between the two germline ends. Germline CDR1 reads DFQATT; CDR2 reads SNEGSKA (reference sequence). The sample comprised CD8+ T cells from PBMCs. V usage is TRBV20-1 and J usage is TRBJ2-1; D is ambiguous. The source is a human donor in good health (CMV status not recorded). Some clones in this sample may be carry-over from other donors' samples. CDR3 bases: TGCAGTGCTAGAGAAAGCGAGACTCGGAAATACAATGAGCAGTTCTTC. Its protein is CSARESETRKYNEQFF.